The 22 T cell receptor beta chains in this list originate from one sample, sequenced in a study of regulatory T cells in long-lasting Graves disease. Both iRepertoire HTBI primers and Arm-PCR of CDR3 regions were used to build the TCR beta libraries. TCRdb ran MiXCR on the multiplex PCR reads and lists one entry per CDR3 protein. Among around 450,000 distinct CDR3 sequences listed, approximately 16% were seen once. Time point specified: newly diagnosed GD, antithyroid drugs for less than 3 months. There was RNA extracted from PBMCs, and the TCR library was made from it. These data were also filed under a second study, of T cells in Graves' hyperthyroidism and ophthalmopathy.

Sequencing used peripheral blood mononuclear cells (PBMCs), obtained at new diagnosis, from a patient treated with antithyroid drugs. The receptors were sampled from a woman aged 35 to 49 with Graves disease.

This clonotype was picked up many times. The chain carries TRBV4-1 and TRBJ2-3; D unclear. The CDR3 is 13 amino acids. Germline loops: CDR1 MGHRA, CDR2 YSYEKL. Trimming removed 3 bases from V and 3 bases from J, with 7 bases in between. CDR3 sequence reads: CASSQGQTDTQYF. CDR3 DNA sequence: TGCGCCAGCAGCCAGGGTCAGACAGATACGCAGTATTTT.

There are a few counts of this clonotype. The chain is built from TRBV10-1 and TRBJ1-5; D is ambiguous. CDR1 WNHNN and CDR2 SYGVQD come from the germline V gene (reference sequence). V lost 6 bases and J 6 bases, leaving 15 bases between the germline ends. This CDR3 spans 14 amino acids. The CDR3 region is CASRAAKRGQPQHF. CDR3 in DNA: TGCGCCAGCAGAGCAGCCAAACGGGGTCAGCCCCAGCATTTT.

The chain links TRBV19 to TRBJ1-4; 7 bases fit TRBD1. Germline V gene sequence: CDR1 LNHDA, CDR2 SQIVND (reference sequence). The V and J ends lost 4 bases and 0 bases, in that order; junction bases with no gene match: 8. CDR3 length equals 17 residues. CDR3 protein: CASSRGQSPATNEKLFF. The CDR3 bases are TGTGCCAGTAGTAGGGGACAGAGCCCGGCAACTAATGAAAAACTGTTTTTT.

This clonotype has just a few counts. This chain uses TRBV20-1 with TRBJ2-1; D may be TRBD2 (6 bases). The germline V gene encodes CDR1 DFQATT and CDR2 SNEGSKA (reference sequence). With 0 bases removed from V and 4 bases from J, the gap between germline ends came to 19 bases. CDR3 length: 17 residues. The CDR3 protein is CSAREWGSGVSYNEQFF. CDR3 bases: TGCAGTGCTAGAGAGTGGGGTAGCGGAGTTTCTTACAATGAGCAGTTCTTC.

As to this clonotype: A read error may explain this, as a much larger clone is one base away. The V and J genes are TRBV20-1 and TRBJ2-7, with TRBD2 matching 8 bases. Germline values: CDR1 DFQATT, CDR2 SNEGSKA (reference sequence). The CDR3 length is 14 residues. With V trimmed by 5 bases and J by 6 bases, 12 bases remained unmatched. CDR3 nucleotide sequence: TGCAGTGCTTCCCGGGGGGGAGAGGCCAGCGAGCAGTACTTC. It encodes CSASRGGEASEQYF.

This clonotype was observed a few times. The chain couples TRBV7-8 to TRBJ2-2; 12 bases are a match to TRBD2. V dropped 6 bases and J dropped 0; count of bases not matched to a gene: 14. CDR1 is SGHVS, CDR2 FQNEAQ, per germline. This CDR3 spans 20 amino acids. The CDR3 sequence: CASRLVRLAGGISNTGELFF. DNA of the CDR3: TGTGCCAGCAGATTGGTGAGGCTAGCGGGAGGGATTTCGAACACCGGGGAGCTGTTTTTT.

This clonotype was observed a single time. The CDR3 is CASSELAKETQYF. In nucleotides, the CDR3 is TGTGCCAGCAGTGAATTAGCTAAAGAGACCCAGTACTTC. J is TRBJ2-5 and V is TRBV25-1; D unresolved. Germline V gene lookup returns CDR1 MGHDK and CDR2 SYGVNS. This CDR3 is built from 13 residues. V lost 1 base and J 3 bases, leaving 6 bases between the germline ends.

This clonotype was counted many times. This chain uses TRBV11-1 with TRBJ1-1; TRBD1 aligns across 7 bases. After removal of 4 bases from V and 4 bases from J, the junction contained 6 bases not matched to a gene. Germline V gene sequence: CDR1 SGHAT, CDR2 FQDESV (reference sequence). The CDR3 is 14 residues long. The CDR3 protein is CASSYQQGSTEAFF. CDR3 sequence (DNA): TGTGCCAGCAGCTACCAACAGGGGAGCACTGAAGCTTTCTTT.

The chain joins TRBV25-1 to TRBJ1-2; D is ambiguous. Trimming shortened V by 3 bases and J by 3 bases, and 14 bases separated the two germline ends. Per the germline V gene, CDR1 is MGHDK and CDR2 is SYGVNS. The length of the CDR3 is 15 residues. CDR3 sequence (DNA): TGTGCCAGCAGTGATTTGGAGAGGGTGGACTATGGCTACACCTTC. Protein: CASSDLERVDYGYTF.

This clonotype came up many times. The chain combines TRBV7-2 with TRBJ2-3, with D possibly called TRBD1 or TRBD2 (5 bases each). This CDR3 comprises 16 residues. Trimming left V 4 bases short and J 0 bases short, with 14 bases between. Looked up from germline, CDR1 is SGHTA and CDR2 is FQGNSA. The CDR3 reads CASSSRVWGSTDTQYF. DNA of the CDR3: TGTGCCAGCAGCTCAAGGGTGTGGGGGAGCACAGATACGCAGTATTTT. Looking up the rest from reference TRBV7-2 and TRBJ2-3 gives the full variable domain: GAGVSQSPSNKVTEKGKDVELRCDPISGHTALYWYRQSLGQGLEFLIYFQGNSAPDKSGLPSDRFSAERTGGSVSTLTIQRTQQEDSAVYLCASSSRVWGSTDTQYFGPGTRLTVL.

This clonotype was seen a few times. Since a much larger clone is just one base distant, this may be a read error. This sequence joins TRBV10-3 and TRBJ2-7; 10 bases fit TRBD1. Germline V gene data show CDR1 as ENHRY and CDR2 as SYGVKD. The V segment lost 6 bases and the J segment 2 bases; nucleotides outside the gene matches: 4. There are 14 residues in the CDR3. The CDR3 DNA reads as TGTGCCATCAGCGGGACAGGGGAACCCTACGAGCAGTACTTC. Translated, it gives CAISGTGEPYEQYF.

The rearrangement joins TRBV5-1 to TRBJ1-6; 9 nucleotides match TRBD1. V lost 6 bases to trimming and J lost 14 bases; unmatched junction nucleotides: 12. The CDR3 is 14 amino acids. Germline CDR1 is SGHRS and CDR2 is YFSETQ. The CDR3 sequence is CASNPGQGPDTLHF. CDR3 coding DNA: TGCGCCAGCAACCCTGGACAGGGGCCGGACACCCTCCACTTT.

This clonotype was observed many times. The chain combines TRBV28 with TRBJ2-2; 9 bases are shared with TRBD2. This CDR3 has 17 residues. From germline, CDR1 is MDHEN and CDR2 SYDVKM. V lost 3 bases to trimming and J lost 2 bases; unmatched junction nucleotides: 7. CDR3 DNA: TGTGCCAGCAGTTTCTGGAGGCTAGCGGGAAACACCGGGGAGCTGTTTTTT. Translating it yields CASSFWRLAGNTGELFF. Drawing the rest from reference TRBV28 and TRBJ2-2, the complete variable domain is DVKVTQSSRYLVKRTGEKVFLECVQDMDHENMFWYRQDPGLGLRLIYFSYDVKMKEKGDIPEGYSVSREKKERFSLILESASTNQTSMYLCASSFWRLAGNTGELFFGEGSRLTVL.

This clonotype was counted only a few times. CDR3 residues: CASTSGDIPYEQYF. As DNA, the CDR3 is TGTGCCAGCACCTCGGGGGACATACCTTACGAGCAGTACTTC. The V gene is TRBV6-2 or TRBV6-3, the J gene TRBJ2-7, with D perhaps given as TRBD1 or TRBD2 (6 bases each). Trimming stripped 7 bases from V and 4 bases from J, with 17 bases between. Germline CDR1 and CDR2: MNHEY and SVGEGT. This CDR3 contains 14 residues.

This clonotype showed up many times. This chain connects TRBV6-1 to TRBJ2-2; TRBD1 is a possible D gene (5 bases). There are 18 residues in the CDR3. Germline lookup yields CDR1 MNHNS and CDR2 SASEGT. Trimming removed 0 bases at V and 0 bases at J, with 14 bases between. CDR3 amino acids: CASSEALTTATNTGELFF. The CDR3 bases are TGTGCCAGCAGTGAAGCGCTTACGACAGCCACGAACACCGGGGAGCTGTTTTTT.

In the case of this clonotype: A much larger clone lies a single base off, so this may be a read error. The rearrangement uses TRBV27 and TRBJ2-5; D call uncertain. V lost 2 bases to trimming and J lost 0 bases, with 10 bases between them. Germline V gene sequence: CDR1 MNHEY, CDR2 SMNVEV (reference sequence). The CDR3 has 15 amino acids. CDR3 region: CASSLSSVYQETQYF. DNA for the CDR3: TGTGCCAGCAGTTTAAGCAGTGTGTACCAAGAGACCCAGTACTTC.

The rearrangement uses TRBV29-1 and TRBJ1-3; D not certain. The CDR3 totals 11 residues. CDR1 and CDR2 (germline): SQVTM, ANQGSEA. The V end lost 3 bases, the J end lost 4 bases, and 4 bases lay between the germline ends. The CDR3 coding sequence is TGCAGCGTTGAGGTCGGAAACACCATATATTTT. Amino acid sequence: CSVEVGNTIYF.

The J gene is TRBJ2-7, the V gene TRBV28, with D unresolved. V lost 8 bases to trimming and J lost 0 bases, with 11 bases between them. In germline, CDR1 is MDHEN, CDR2 SYDVKM. This CDR3 comprises 13 residues. CDR3 nucleotide sequence: TGTGCCAGCTTCGGTTTGAGCTCCTACGAGCAGTACTTC. It yields the protein CASFGLSSYEQYF.

Details on this clonotype: A read error may be the cause here, since a much bigger clone is one base away. This chain connects TRBV11-1 to TRBJ2-2, with 13 positions matching TRBD2. The germline CDR1 and CDR2 sequences are SGHAT and FQDESV (reference sequence). V lost 5 bases to trimming and J lost 6 bases; unmatched junction nucleotides: 15. The CDR3 length is 19 residues. The CDR3 loop is CASSLPELAGGPGAGELFF. The CDR3 DNA reads as TGTGCCAGCAGCCTTCCGGAACTAGCGGGAGGGCCTGGGGCCGGGGAGCTGTTTTTT.

The V and J genes are TRBV12-3 or TRBV12-4 and TRBJ2-7, with 7 bases matching TRBD2. There are 19 residues in the CDR3. The J segment lost 1 base and the V segment lost 3 bases, leaving 18 bases of the junction unmatched. CDR3 in amino acids: CASSFKPAYPAGWSYEQYF. CDR3 bases: TGTGCCAGCAGTTTCAAACCGGCCTATCCAGCGGGATGGTCCTACGAGCAGTACTTC.

J is TRBJ2-7 and V is TRBV27, with 14 bases matching TRBD2. The CDR3 has 15 residues. The V gene end was trimmed by 7 bases and the J gene end by 6 bases; junction bases not matched to a gene: 8. Germline V CDR1 and CDR2: MNHEY, SMNVEV (reference sequence). CDR3 nucleotides: TGTGCCAGCACTCCGGGACTAGCGGGAGTTAGCGAGCAGTACTTC. Translation gives CASTPGLAGVSEQYF.

There are many counts of this clonotype. The rearrangement joins TRBV12-3 or TRBV12-4 to TRBJ2-3; 7 nucleotides agree with TRBD2. The CDR3 spans 15 residues. Losses at the gene ends were 3 bases for V and 4 bases for J; bases not matched to a gene: 7. In DNA form, the CDR3 reads TGTGCCAGCAGTTTTTGGCGGGAGTCGTCAGATACGCAGTATTTT. It translates to CASSFWRESSDTQYF.